The 16 T cell receptor beta chains listed next were all sequenced from one sample in a study of T cell responses to AZD1222 COVID-19 vaccine. The data were produced by immunoSEQ multiplex PCR, yet TCRdb's version contains in-frame clones alone and is incomplete. The sample consists of roughly 150,000 clones, over 90% of them appearing once. The sample here was peripheral blood, taken on day 0 of AZD1222 vaccination. These receptors all come from an adult in good health.

This chain uses TRBV5-4 with TRBJ1-2; the D gene is possibly TRBD1 (6 bases). V was pared by 3 bases and J by 8 bases, with 17 bases between. The length of the CDR3 is 14 residues. Per the germline V gene, CDR1 is SGHNT and CDR2 is YYREEE (reference sequence). The CDR3 coding sequence is TGTGCCAGCAGCTGGGGGGACATGAGAGGAGGCTACACCTTC. The encoded protein is CASSWGDMRGGYTF.

This chain links TRBV7-9 with TRBJ1-2; D gene uncertain. The CDR3 sequence is 16 residues long. Germline CDR1 is SEHNR and CDR2 is FQNEAQ (reference sequence). Trimming left V 5 bases short and J 0 bases short, with 16 bases between. The CDR3, as DNA: TGTGCCAGCAGCCGTTACCCCAGGCGTTCTAACTATGGCTACACCTTC. Protein: CASSRYPRRSNYGYTF.

The chain uses TRBV21-1 and TRBJ2-7; TRBD1, the table's D call, was not compared with the DNA. TRBV21-1 is a documented pseudogene. The CDR3 spans 14 residues. The CDR3 reads CASRVTGGFGEQYF. The CDR3 DNA sequence: TGTGCCAGCAGGGTCACAGGGGGGTTTGGCGAGCAGTACTTC.

The chain couples TRBV11-2 to TRBJ2-1; D may correspond to TRBD1 or TRBD2 (7 bases each). The V gene lost 0 bases and the J gene lost 7 bases, with 10 bases spanning the gap. CDR3 size: 14 residues. CDR1 and CDR2 (germline): SGHAT, FQNNGV. The CDR3 bases are TGTGCCAGCAGCTTAGACAGGGGGGGGAATGAGCAGTTCTTC. As protein: CASSLDRGGNEQFF.

The rearrangement uses TRBV7-2 and TRBJ1-2; weak D call: TRBD1 (5 bases). The V gene lost 5 bases and the J gene lost 7 bases, with 14 bases spanning the gap. This CDR3 comprises 13 residues. Germline CDR1 and CDR2: SGHTA and FQGNSA. CDR3 protein: CASSQGLALGYTF. The CDR3 region has the DNA TGTGCCAGCAGCCAGGGCCTAGCCCTTGGCTACACCTTC.

J is TRBJ2-2 and V is TRBV14; 8 nucleotides line up with TRBD2. The CDR3 extends over 17 amino acids. Germline V gene sequence: CDR1 SGHDN, CDR2 FVKESK. The trim removed 1 base at V and 7 bases at J, leaving 11 bases unmatched. As DNA, the CDR3 is TGTGCCAGCAGCCAAGGCCAGCGGGAGTATAATGGCGGGGAGCTGTTTTTT. It translates to CASSQGQREYNGGELFF.

V is TRBV5-1 and J is TRBJ2-1; the D gene is possibly TRBD2 (5 bases). Germline loops: CDR1 SGHRS, CDR2 YFSETQ. V dropped 1 base and J dropped 2 bases, with 16 bases sitting between them. The CDR3 is 17 residues long. The CDR3 loop reads CASSLFLLANPYNEQFF. For the CDR3, the DNA is TGCGCCAGCAGCTTGTTCCTTTTAGCGAACCCCTACAATGAGCAGTTCTTC. Full variable domain (outside the CDR3, taken from reference TRBV5-1 and TRBJ2-1): KAGVTQTPRYLIKTRGQQVTLSCSPISGHRSVSWYQQTPGQGLQFLFEYFSETQRNKGNFPGRFSGRQFSNSRSEMNVSTLELGDSALYLCASSLFLLANPYNEQFFGPGTRLTVL.

The rearrangement links TRBV5-6 to TRBJ2-7, with 9 bases that match TRBD1. Germline V gene data show CDR1 as SGHDT and CDR2 as YYEEEE. With 4 bases clipped from V and 1 base from J, the junction kept 3 bases outside the gene matches. There are 14 residues in the CDR3. CDR3 loop: CASSRQGVSYEQYF. The DNA for the CDR3 is TGTGCCAGCAGCAGACAGGGGGTTTCCTACGAGCAGTACTTC.

This clone showed up just once. The V call is TRBV27, the J call TRBJ1-6; the D gene is possibly TRBD1 (5 bases). The V and J ends lost 4 bases and 9 bases respectively, with 10 bases between them. Per the germline V gene, CDR1 is MNHEY and CDR2 is SMNVEV (reference sequence). The CDR3 contains 13 residues. The CDR3 sequence: CASSSRGGSPLHF. CDR3 DNA: TGTGCCAGCAGTTCTCGGGGCGGTTCACCCCTCCACTTT.

The V call is TRBV7-8, the J call TRBJ1-5; 7 positions agree with TRBD1. Germline values: CDR1 SGHVS, CDR2 FQNEAQ. The CDR3 loop spans 15 amino acids. V lost 8 bases to trimming and J lost 4 bases; unmatched junction nucleotides: 11. The CDR3 sequence is CASATQGFSNQPQHF. Written as DNA, the CDR3 is TGTGCCAGCGCCACACAGGGGTTCAGTAATCAGCCCCAGCATTTT.

This clone was seen only once. The chain recombines TRBV29-1 with TRBJ1-2; D remains ambiguous. The CDR3 loop spans 12 amino acids. V gave up 2 bases and J gave up 3 bases, with 7 bases separating them. The germline V gene has CDR1 SQVTM and CDR2 ANQGSEA. The CDR3 protein is CSVEKPDYGYTF. For the CDR3, the DNA is TGCAGCGTTGAAAAGCCGGACTATGGCTACACCTTC.

The chain carries TRBV5-1 and TRBJ2-7; 11 bases map to TRBD2. CDR3 length equals 16 residues. After removal of 4 bases from V and 0 bases from J, the junction contained 6 bases not matched to a gene. Germline assignment: CDR1 SGHRS and CDR2 YFSETQ. Written as DNA, the CDR3 is TGCGCCAGCAGCCCGGGACTAGCGGTTACCTCCTACGAGCAGTACTTC. Translation gives CASSPGLAVTSYEQYF.

This chain links TRBV11-2 with TRBJ1-1; D gene unclear. This CDR3 is 13 amino acids long. V gave up 5 bases and J gave up 6 bases, with 13 bases separating them. The V gene's germline CDR1 is SGHAT and CDR2 FQNNGV. CDR3 DNA: TGTGCCAGCAGCCCGCTACCGGGTTCTGAAGCTTTCTTT. The encoded protein is CASSPLPGSEAFF.

The J gene is TRBJ2-4, the V gene TRBV29-1; no clear D. CDR3 length: 16 residues. The V gene lost 2 bases and the J gene lost 8 bases, with 22 bases spanning the gap. CDR1 is SQVTM, CDR2 ANQGSEA, per germline. The CDR3 sequence: CSVEFGQDPVKDIQYF. As DNA, the CDR3 is TGCAGCGTTGAATTCGGGCAGGATCCCGTGAAAGACATTCAGTACTTC.

The genes are TRBV6-5 and TRBJ2-7; D gene unclear. The ends were cut back, 0 bases at V and 6 bases at J, with 12 bases in the middle. Per the germline V gene, CDR1 is MNHEY and CDR2 is SVGAGI. This CDR3 has 14 residues. CDR3 residues: CASSYSTALSEQYF. The CDR3 DNA reads TGTGCCAGCAGTTACTCGACGGCCTTATCCGAGCAGTACTTC.

The CDR3 sequence is CASSFLGTSASEQYF. CDR3 bases: TGTGCCAGCAGTTTTCTCGGGACTAGTGCTTCCGAGCAGTACTTC. V usage is TRBV27 and J usage is TRBJ2-7; 8 bases fit TRBD2. V trimming: 3 bases; J trimming: 6 bases; junction bases outside the gene matches: 10. The length of the CDR3 is 15 residues. CDR1 and CDR2 from the germline V gene are MNHEY and SMNVEV (reference sequence).